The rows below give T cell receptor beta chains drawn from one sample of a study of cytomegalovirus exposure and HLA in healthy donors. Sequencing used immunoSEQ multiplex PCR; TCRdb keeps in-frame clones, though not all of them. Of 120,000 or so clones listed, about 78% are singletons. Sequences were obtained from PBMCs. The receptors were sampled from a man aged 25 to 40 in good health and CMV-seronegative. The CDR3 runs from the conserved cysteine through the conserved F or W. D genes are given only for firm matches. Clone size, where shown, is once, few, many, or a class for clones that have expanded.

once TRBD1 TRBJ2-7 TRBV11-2 CASSFEPGGGYEQYF TGTGCCAGCAGCTTTGAGCCAGGGGGCGGCTACGAGCAGTACTTC
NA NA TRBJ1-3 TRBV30 CAWSTTIGNTIYF TGTGCCTGGAGTACGACAATCGGAAACACCATATATTTT
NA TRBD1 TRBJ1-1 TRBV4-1 CASSQYRGGTEAFF TGCGCCAGCAGTCAATACAGGGGAGGCACTGAAGCTTTCTTT
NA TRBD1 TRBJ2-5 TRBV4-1 CASSQLRTGRETQYF TGCGCCAGCAGCCAACTTAGGACAGGGCGGGAGACCCAGTACTTC
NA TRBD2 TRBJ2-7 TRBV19 CASTPGLDFYEQYF TGTGCCAGTACCCCCGGACTAGACTTTTACGAGCAGTACTTC
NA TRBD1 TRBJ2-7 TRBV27 CASSFGRGGAVYEQYF TGTGCCAGCAGTTTTGGGCGAGGGGGCGCCGTCTACGAGCAGTACTTC
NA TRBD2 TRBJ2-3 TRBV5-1 CASSISGTRPDTQYF TGCGCCAGCAGCATATCCGGGACTAGACCAGATACGCAGTATTTT
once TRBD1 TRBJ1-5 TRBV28 CASRQGADQPQHF TGTGCCAGCAGACAGGGGGCTGATCAGCCCCAGCATTTT
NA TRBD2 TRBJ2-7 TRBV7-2 CASSSGLGLYEQYF TGTGCCAGCAGCTCGGGACTAGGCCTCTACGAGCAGTACTTC
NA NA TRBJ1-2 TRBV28 CASSSRGYGYTF TGTGCCAGCAGTTCCCGGGGCTATGGCTACACCTTC
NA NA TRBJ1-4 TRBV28 CVAGVPNEKLFF TGTGTCGCGGGGGTACCTAATGAAAAACTGTTTTTT
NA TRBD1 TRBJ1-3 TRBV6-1 CASRPGGAGGNTIYF TGTGCCAGCAGACCAGGGGGCGCGGGTGGAAACACCATATATTTT
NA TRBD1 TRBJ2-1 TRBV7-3 CASSPRQGIGNEQFF TGTGCCAGCAGCCCGAGACAGGGAATAGGCAATGAGCAGTTCTTC
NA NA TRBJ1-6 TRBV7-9 CASSLGGSYNSPLHF TGTGCCAGCAGCTTGGGGGGCTCCTATAATTCACCCCTCCACTTT
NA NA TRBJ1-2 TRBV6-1 CASSSVFSPIYGYTF TGTGCCAGCAGTTCCGTTTTTAGTCCGATCTATGGCTACACCTTC
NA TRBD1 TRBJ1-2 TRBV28 CASSSTTGQNYGYTF TGTGCCAGCAGTTCGACGACGGGACAGAACTATGGCTACACCTTC
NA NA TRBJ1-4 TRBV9 CASSVEPGEKLFF TGTGCCAGCAGCGTAGAGCCAGGGGAAAAACTGTTTTTT
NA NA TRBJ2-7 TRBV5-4 CASSSGQSSYEQYF TGTGCCAGCAGCTCTGGACAGAGCTCCTACGAGCAGTACTTC
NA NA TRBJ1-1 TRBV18 CASSLSAQGNTEAFF TGTGCCAGCTCCCTCTCCGCTCAGGGTAACACTGAAGCTTTCTTT
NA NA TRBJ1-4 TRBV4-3 CASSQAGRGTNEKLFF TGCGCCAGCAGCCAAGCAGGGAGGGGCACTAATGAAAAACTGTTTTTT
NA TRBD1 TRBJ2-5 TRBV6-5 CASSEKTGEETQYF TGTGCCAGCAGTGAAAAGACAGGGGAGGAGACCCAGTACTTC
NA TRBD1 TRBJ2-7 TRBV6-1 CATRTGPLVEQYF TGTGCCACCAGGACAGGGCCCTTAGTCGAGCAGTACTTC
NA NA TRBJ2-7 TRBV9 CASSVTGLHEQYF TGTGCCAGCAGCGTAACAGGTCTGCACGAGCAGTACTTC
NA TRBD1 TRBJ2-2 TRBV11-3 CASSQDRGSTGELFF TGTGCCAGCAGCCAAGACAGGGGGAGCACCGGGGAGCTGTTTTTT
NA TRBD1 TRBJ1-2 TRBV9 CASSVEGAAGYGYTF TGTGCCAGCAGCGTAGAGGGGGCAGCAGGCTATGGCTACACCTTC
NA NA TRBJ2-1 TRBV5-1 CASSVIRDNNEQFF TGCGCCAGCAGCGTAATCCGGGACAACAATGAGCAGTTCTTC
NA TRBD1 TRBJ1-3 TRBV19 CASTSDRGTGNTIYF TGTGCCAGTACGTCTGACAGGGGGACTGGAAACACCATATATTTT
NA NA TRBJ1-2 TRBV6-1 CASVKTENYGYTF TGTGCCAGCGTTAAGACAGAAAACTATGGCTACACCTTC
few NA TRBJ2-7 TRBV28 CASSLGQREQYF TGTGCCAGCAGTTTAGGGCAACGGGAGCAGTACTTC
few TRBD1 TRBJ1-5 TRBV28 CASSPNRGSNQPQHF TGTGCCAGCAGTCCAAACAGGGGGAGCAATCAGCCCCAGCATTTT
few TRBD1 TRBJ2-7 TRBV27 CATSTGGFYEQYF TGTGCCACCTCGACAGGGGGCTTCTACGAGCAGTACTTC
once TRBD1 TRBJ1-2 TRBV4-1 CASSQSGTGGLGGYTF TGCGCCAGCAGCCAATCCGGGACAGGGGGTTTGGGTGGCTACACCTTC
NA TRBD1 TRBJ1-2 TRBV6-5 CASSDRGYGYTF TGTGCCAGCAGTGACAGGGGGTATGGCTACACCTTC
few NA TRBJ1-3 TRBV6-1 CASSEETGAGNTIYF TGTGCCAGCAGTGAGGAGACGGGGGCTGGAAACACCATATATTTT
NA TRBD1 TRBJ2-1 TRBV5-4 CASSSGQGRQFF TGTGCCAGCAGCTCTGGACAGGGGAGGCAGTTCTTC
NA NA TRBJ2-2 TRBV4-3 CASSQDRTYVAGELFF TGCGCCAGCAGCCAAGATAGAACTTACGTTGCCGGGGAGCTGTTTTTT
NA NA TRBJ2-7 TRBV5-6 CASSLGGGPSYEQYF TGTGCCAGCAGCTTGGGGGGGGGCCCTTCCTACGAGCAGTACTTC
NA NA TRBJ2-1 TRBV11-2 CASSLDRGNEQFF TGTGCCAGCAGCTTAGACCGGGGGAATGAGCAGTTCTTC
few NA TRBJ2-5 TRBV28 CASSLYRQQETQYF TGTGCCAGCAGTTTATACAGGCAACAAGAGACCCAGTACTTC
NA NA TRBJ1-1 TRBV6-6 CASSPGGGTEAFF TGTGCCAGCAGTCCGGGGGGAGGCACTGAAGCTTTCTTT
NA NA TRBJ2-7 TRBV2 CASYTGGHYEQYF TGTGCCAGCTACACGGGGGGCCACTACGAGCAGTACTTC
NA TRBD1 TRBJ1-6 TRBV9 CASSVGDRAISSLHF TGTGCCAGCAGCGTAGGGGACAGGGCGATTTCATCCCTCCACTTT
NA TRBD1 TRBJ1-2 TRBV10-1 CASRSHKNSRDRGCYGYTF TGCGCCAGCAGAAGCCATAAAAATTCAAGGGACAGGGGGTGTTATGGCTACACCTTC